This is a list of T cell receptor beta chains from one sample in a study of technical replicates of blood from several donors. Profiled with immunoSEQ multiplex PCR; TCRdb holds only in-frame clones, not every one. The sample lists about 97,000 clones; about 95% were seen once. The sample comprised T cells isolated from PBMCs. Receptors were obtained from a human donor in good health. The conserved cysteine and the conserved F or W are not part of the CDR3 here. Fields, in order: J gene, V gene, CDR3 protein.

j_call: TRBJ2-7; v_call: TRBV15; cdr3_aa: ATSAGKREVYEQY
j_call: TRBJ2-1; v_call: TRBV4-3; cdr3_aa: ASSQDIGSSYNEQF
j_call: TRBJ1-6; v_call: TRBV5-1; cdr3_aa: ASSIWDRDSPLH
j_call: -; v_call: TRBV6-6; cdr3_aa: ASSYATHEQY
j_call: TRBJ1-2; v_call: TRBV6-1; cdr3_aa: ASSQESFGGYT
j_call: TRBJ1-1; v_call: TRBV29-1; cdr3_aa: SVEGRGTNTEAF
j_call: TRBJ1-2; v_call: TRBV11-3; cdr3_aa: ASSLDRSSYGYT
j_call: TRBJ1-1; v_call: TRBV29-1; cdr3_aa: SVEDRHLLNTEAF
j_call: TRBJ2-1; v_call: TRBV7-9; cdr3_aa: ASSSLNGSSYNEQF
j_call: TRBJ2-7; v_call: TRBV28; cdr3_aa: ASSLRGQTEQY
j_call: TRBJ2-1; v_call: TRBV6-5; cdr3_aa: ASALGGAYNEQF
j_call: TRBJ2-2; v_call: TRBV7-2; cdr3_aa: ASSFSVEGRFTGELF
j_call: TRBJ1-1; v_call: TRBV7-2; cdr3_aa: ASSLDSREGTEAF
j_call: TRBJ2-1; v_call: TRBV6-5; cdr3_aa: ASSNTNEQF
j_call: TRBJ1-3; v_call: TRBV6-6; cdr3_aa: ASSYFDREPTIY
j_call: TRBJ1-1; v_call: TRBV4-2; cdr3_aa: ASSPTGGAGTEAF
j_call: TRBJ1-3; v_call: TRBV6-5; cdr3_aa: ASSYDRPPGNTIY
j_call: TRBJ1-5; v_call: TRBV30; cdr3_aa: AWSGGPGLQPQH
j_call: TRBJ1-2; v_call: TRBV30; cdr3_aa: AWGRTGDFGGYT
j_call: TRBJ2-1; v_call: TRBV4-1; cdr3_aa: ASRRTGTGSYNEQF
j_call: TRBJ2-1; v_call: TRBV7-9; cdr3_aa: ASSRDSGGQYEQF
j_call: TRBJ2-3; v_call: TRBV4-1; cdr3_aa: ASSQDGRDIDTQY
j_call: TRBJ1-1; v_call: TRBV9; cdr3_aa: ASSVGGRGTTEAF
j_call: TRBJ2-3; v_call: TRBV7-7; cdr3_aa: ASSSGTSGRGTDTQY
j_call: TRBJ2-7; v_call: TRBV6-5; cdr3_aa: ASSYTGDEQY
j_call: TRBJ2-7; v_call: TRBV28; cdr3_aa: ASSRLSLTGPRNEQY
j_call: TRBJ1-3; v_call: TRBV18; cdr3_aa: ASSREQGSSGNTIY
j_call: TRBJ1-3; v_call: TRBV9; cdr3_aa: ASSPEVTVGGNTIY
j_call: TRBJ2-2; v_call: TRBV7-6; cdr3_aa: ASSLTGNTGELF
j_call: TRBJ1-1; v_call: TRBV4-3; cdr3_aa: ASSQTGFTEAF
j_call: TRBJ1-2; v_call: TRBV20-1; cdr3_aa: SAREPIYT
j_call: TRBJ1-1; v_call: TRBV6-1; cdr3_aa: ATQGQGANTEAF
j_call: TRBJ1-2; v_call: TRBV7-3; cdr3_aa: ASSPTPSGGNYGYT
j_call: TRBJ1-3; v_call: TRBV6-5; cdr3_aa: ASSYLQGSGNTIY
j_call: TRBJ2-7; v_call: TRBV5-6; cdr3_aa: ASSFQDYVYEQY
j_call: TRBJ1-5; v_call: TRBV10-3; cdr3_aa: AISAGLDQPQH
j_call: TRBJ1-2; v_call: TRBV2; cdr3_aa: ASSSDIPRGYGYT
j_call: TRBJ2-1; v_call: TRBV7-9; cdr3_aa: ASSLGRNEQF
j_call: TRBJ2-3; v_call: TRBV28; cdr3_aa: ASSLIAGGADTQY
j_call: TRBJ2-5; v_call: TRBV11-3; cdr3_aa: ASSFLGLAGGQETQY
j_call: TRBJ1-2; v_call: TRBV19; cdr3_aa: ASSEQGNYGYT
j_call: TRBJ1-1; v_call: TRBV20-1; cdr3_aa: SAREAVEAF
j_call: TRBJ1-2; v_call: TRBV5-5; cdr3_aa: ASSSGDNYGYT
j_call: TRBJ1-5; v_call: TRBV7-9; cdr3_aa: ASSPDGVNNQPQH
j_call: TRBJ2-7; v_call: TRBV7-9; cdr3_aa: ASSLGVSEQY
j_call: TRBJ1-2; v_call: TRBV4-1; cdr3_aa: ASSQPRDRAYGYT
j_call: TRBJ2-1; v_call: TRBV2; cdr3_aa: ASRLRRNNEQF
j_call: TRBJ2-3; v_call: TRBV29-1; cdr3_aa: SVVLGGRSTDTQY
j_call: TRBJ2-1; v_call: TRBV7-9; cdr3_aa: ASRSQREWPHNEQF
j_call: TRBJ2-1; v_call: TRBV11-2; cdr3_aa: ASSLGGTFYNEQF
j_call: TRBJ1-2; v_call: TRBV28; cdr3_aa: ASSLQQGGYT
j_call: TRBJ2-3; v_call: TRBV5-1; cdr3_aa: ASSLAGVSTDTQY
j_call: TRBJ2-7; v_call: TRBV6-5; cdr3_aa: ASSSGTGKRYEQY